Described below is a single T cell receptor (beta chain) sequence and its context. Its antigen is undetermined. Everyone who donated was a healthy bone marrow donor. The germline V gene has CDR1 SEHNR and CDR2 FQNEAQ (reference sequence). The CDR3 runs 13 residues. The entry originates in a study of cytomegalovirus exposure and HLA in healthy donors. Overall study results and limits: Most TCR sequences showed up rarely, but some public TCRs showed up in many donors.

This PCR relied on a set of 60 Vbeta primers and 13 Jbeta primers. The assay was immunoSEQ multiplex PCR, and TCRdb's table has in-frame clones only and misses some. This table holds around 170,000 clones, 65% to 85% found once. This chain links TRBV7-9 with TRBJ2-5, with D tentatively TRBD1 (6 bases). The DNA end lines up better with TRBJ2-7; the J call may be wrong. The receptor was derived from a man between 50 and 59 years old in good health and CMV-seronegative. The sequencing sample was made of PBMCs. The CDR3 DNA sequence: TGTGCCAGCAGCTTAATGGACAGCTACGAGCAGTACTTC. Translated, it gives CASSLMDSYEQYF.